This record covers a single T cell receptor (beta chain). The antigen remains unidentified. This entry is derived from a study of cytomegalovirus exposure and HLA in healthy donors. Whole-study results and caveats: Earlier analysis found most TCR beta V segments productive about 90% or about 30% of the time.

J lost 9 bases, V lost 3 bases, and 7 bases had no gene match. Germline V lookup: CDR1 MNHEY, CDR2 SMNVEV (reference sequence). This CDR3 region has 14 residues. A multiplex PCR was run with 60 Vbeta primers and 13 Jbeta primers. Here immunoSEQ multiplex PCR was the method, and the copy in TCRdb shows in-frame clones only, minus some. The profile shows some 200,000 clones, 65% to 90% of them singletons. The V and J genes are TRBV27 and TRBJ2-1; 8 bases are a match to TRBD1. Sample: PBMCs. This sequence was found in a man in his forties in good health and CMV-seropositive. The CDR3 sequence: CASSFNLGQGEQFF. DNA of the CDR3: TGTGCCAGCAGTTTTAATTTAGGACAGGGTGAGCAGTTCTTC.